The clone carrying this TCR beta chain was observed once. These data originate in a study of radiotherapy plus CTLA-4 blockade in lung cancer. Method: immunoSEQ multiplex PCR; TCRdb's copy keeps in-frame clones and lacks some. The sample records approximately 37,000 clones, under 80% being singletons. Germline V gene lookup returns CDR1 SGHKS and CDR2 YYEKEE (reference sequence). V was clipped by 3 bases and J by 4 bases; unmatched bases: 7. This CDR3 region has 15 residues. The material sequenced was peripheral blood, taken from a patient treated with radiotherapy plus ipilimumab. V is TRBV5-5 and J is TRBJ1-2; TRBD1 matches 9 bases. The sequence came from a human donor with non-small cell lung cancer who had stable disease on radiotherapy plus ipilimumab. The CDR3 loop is CASSYTGGASYGYTF. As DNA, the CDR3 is TGTGCCAGCAGCTATACAGGGGGCGCCAGCTATGGCTACACCTTC.